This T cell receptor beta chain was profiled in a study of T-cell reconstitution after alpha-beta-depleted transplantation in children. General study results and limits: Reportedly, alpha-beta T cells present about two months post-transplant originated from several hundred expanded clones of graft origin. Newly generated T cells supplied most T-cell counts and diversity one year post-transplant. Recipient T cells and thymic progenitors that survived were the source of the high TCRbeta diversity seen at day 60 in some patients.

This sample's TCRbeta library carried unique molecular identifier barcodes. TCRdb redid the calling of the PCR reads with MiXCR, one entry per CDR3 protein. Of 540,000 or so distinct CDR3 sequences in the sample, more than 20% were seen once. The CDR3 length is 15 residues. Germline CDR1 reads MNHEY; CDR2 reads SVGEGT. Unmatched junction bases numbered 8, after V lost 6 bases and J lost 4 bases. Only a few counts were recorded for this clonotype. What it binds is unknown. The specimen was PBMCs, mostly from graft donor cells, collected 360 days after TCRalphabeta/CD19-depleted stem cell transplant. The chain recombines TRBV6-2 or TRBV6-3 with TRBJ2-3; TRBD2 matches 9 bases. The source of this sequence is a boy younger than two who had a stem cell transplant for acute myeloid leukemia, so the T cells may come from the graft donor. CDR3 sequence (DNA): TGTGCCAGCAGACTCGCGGGGGGGCCGTCAGATACGCAGTATTTT. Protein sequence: CASRLAGGPSDTQYF.